Each of the 5 T cell receptor beta chains below was sequenced from the same sample in a study of tumor-infiltrating lymphocytes in primary liver carcinoma. Starting material of approximately 500 ng total RNA yielded TCR beta cDNA via a constant-region primer. Researchers made the TCR beta libraries by running three nested multiplex PCR rounds with slightly modified ARM-PCR. Both of the initial two PCR rounds ran for about 9 cycles and employed TRBV1-TRBV30 forward primers alongside a C-beta reverse primer. MiXCR was run by TCRdb on the multiplex PCR reads, yielding one entry per CDR3 protein. Altogether about 310,000 distinct CDR3 sequences are present, around 50% being singletons, with the ten largest covering over 15%. For blood RNA, unsorted whole blood served as the source, and germline DNA was extracted too. Sequencing was done on a sample of peripheral blood. The receptors stem from a woman aged 25 to 39 with primary liver carcinoma and hepatitis B virus infection.

The V gene is TRBV11-3, the J gene TRBJ2-5; 8 positions match TRBD2. Germline V gene data show CDR1 as SGHNT and CDR2 as YENEEA. This CDR3 comprises 16 residues. V shed 2 bases and J 7 bases; nucleotides not matched to a gene: 12. The CDR3 DNA reads TGTGCCAGCAGCTTAACATTAGCGGGACCCCAGTGGACCCAGTACTTC. It yields the protein CASSLTLAGPQWTQYF.

There are a few counts of this clonotype. The genes are TRBV5-4 and TRBJ2-3, with D tentatively TRBD1 (6 bases). V lost 3 bases to trimming and J lost 2 bases, with 16 bases between them. The germline V gene has CDR1 SGHNT and CDR2 YYREEE (reference sequence). CDR3 length equals 16 residues. CDR3 protein: CASSSIGTSYTDTQYF. CDR3 nucleotide sequence: TGTGCCAGCAGCTCCATCGGGACAAGTTACACAGATACGCAGTATTTT.

A word on this clonotype: A much larger clone differs from this one at a single base, so this may be a read error. This rearrangement joins TRBV29-1 to TRBJ2-2; 7 bases align to TRBD1. V lost 7 bases and J lost 6; bases outside the gene matches: 20. CDR3 length equals 17 residues. CDR1 SQVTM and CDR2 ANQGSEA come from the germline V gene. The CDR3 DNA follows: TGCAGCGCCCGAGTCCCGGGACAGAGGGTGGGCGCCGGGGAGCTGTTTTTT. It is translated as CSARVPGQRVGAGELFF.

This clonotype was detected ten times or more. V and J are TRBV11-3 and TRBJ2-3, with 7 bases lining up with TRBD2. Per germline, CDR1 SGHNT and CDR2 YENEEA. There are 20 residues in the CDR3. V shed 0 bases, J shed 1 base, and the junction held 16 bases outside the gene matches. CDR3 in amino acids: CASSLDTRAGALLGTDTQYF. The CDR3, as DNA: TGTGCCAGCAGCTTAGATACTCGGGCGGGAGCGCTCCTTGGCACAGATACGCAGTATTTT.

This clonotype came up a few times. The rearrangement links TRBV7-9 to TRBJ2-5; TRBD2 matches at 11 bases. The V and J ends lost 4 bases and 2 bases, in that order; junction bases with no gene match: 3. The V gene's germline CDR1 is SEHNR and CDR2 FQNEAQ (reference sequence). The CDR3 loop spans 15 amino acids. The CDR3 protein is CASSSSGGSQETQYF. In DNA, the CDR3 is TGTGCCAGCAGCTCTAGCGGGGGGTCACAAGAGACCCAGTACTTC.